This T cell receptor (beta chain) was documented in a study of regulatory T cells in long-lasting Graves disease. Germline CDR1 reads SGHTA; CDR2 reads FQGNSA. V lost 8 bases, J lost 6 bases, and 10 bases lay in between. This CDR3 has 12 amino acids. This clonotype was seen many times. Its target is unknown. Time point noted: persistent/refractory GD, antithyroid drugs over 5 years with positive TRAb. PBMC RNA served as the TCR library source. Findings and caveats of the study: Shared public clonotypes totalled over 2,500 in persistent patients, compared with 966 in new patients. Not thyroid tissue but only peripheral blood was studied. Accuracy could have been hurt by small sample size.

Construction of the TCR beta libraries employed iRepertoire HTBI primers in conjunction with Arm-PCR of CDR3 regions. TCRdb passed the multiplex PCR reads through MiXCR, listing each CDR3 protein once. The sample includes hundreds of thousands of distinct CDR3 sequences, approximately 22% of them seen just once. The receptor was derived from a female donor with Graves disease. J is TRBJ2-2 and V is TRBV7-2; D possibly uses TRBD1 or TRBD2 (5 bases each). This specimen was peripheral blood mononuclear cells (PBMCs), taken when the disease was refractory, from a patient treated with antithyroid drugs. CDR3 residues: CASGGDAGELFF. The CDR3 DNA sequence: TGTGCCAGCGGGGGTGACGCCGGGGAGCTGTTTTTT. Full variable domain (remainder filled in from reference TRBV7-2 and TRBJ2-2): GAGVSQSPSNKVTEKGKDVELRCDPISGHTALYWYRQSLGQGLEFLIYFQGNSAPDKSGLPSDRFSAERTGGSVSTLTIQRTQQEDSAVYLCASGGDAGELFFGEGSRLTVL.